This TCR beta chain was sequenced for a study of T-cell memory formation after mild COVID-19. Study-wide results and limits: Unconfirmed was the SARS-CoV-2 specificity of second-wave clones that peaked on day 37.

CDR1 is DFQATT and CDR2 is SNEGSKA in the germline V gene (reference sequence). The CDR3 is made up of 13 amino acids. Trimming pared 0 bases from V and 1 base from J, leaving 6 bases between. In regard to this clonotype: What it binds is unknown.

TCRdb processed the 5' RACE reads anew with MiXCR; each CDR3 protein has one entry. The repertoire includes 300,000 to 350,000 distinct CDR3 sequences, 13% to 15% of them detected once, and roughly 21% sits in the top ten. The sample comprised PBMCs or a T cell subset sorted from them (not recorded which). The origin of this receptor is a man between 18 and 29 years old who had mild COVID-19 (a few samples of this study predate the infection). Cell type and time point are not known. The genes are TRBV20-1 and TRBJ2-5; no clear D gene. The CDR3 sequence: CSARDWGQETQYF. The CDR3 DNA sequence: TGCAGTGCTAGAGATTGGGGCCAAGAGACCCAGTACTTC.